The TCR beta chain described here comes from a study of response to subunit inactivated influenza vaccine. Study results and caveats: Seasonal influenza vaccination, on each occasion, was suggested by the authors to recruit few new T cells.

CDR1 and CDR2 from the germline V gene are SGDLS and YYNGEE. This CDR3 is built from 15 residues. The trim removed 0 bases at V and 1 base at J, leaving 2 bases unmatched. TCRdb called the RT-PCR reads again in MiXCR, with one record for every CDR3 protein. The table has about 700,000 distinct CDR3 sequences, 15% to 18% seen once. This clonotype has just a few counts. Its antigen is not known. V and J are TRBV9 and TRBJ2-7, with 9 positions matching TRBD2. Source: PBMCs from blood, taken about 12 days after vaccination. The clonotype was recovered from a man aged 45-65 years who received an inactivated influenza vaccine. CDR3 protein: CASSVGSGRSYEQYF. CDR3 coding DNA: TGTGCCAGCAGCGTAGGTAGCGGGAGATCCTACGAGCAGTACTTC.